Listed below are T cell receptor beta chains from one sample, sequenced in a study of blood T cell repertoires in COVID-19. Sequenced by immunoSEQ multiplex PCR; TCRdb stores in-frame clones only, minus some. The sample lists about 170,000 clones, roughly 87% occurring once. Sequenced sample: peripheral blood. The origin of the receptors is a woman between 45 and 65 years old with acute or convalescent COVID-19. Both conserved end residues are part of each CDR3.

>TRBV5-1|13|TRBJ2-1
CASSSTPFNEQFF
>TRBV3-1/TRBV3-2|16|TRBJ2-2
CASSQAGGRGAGELFF
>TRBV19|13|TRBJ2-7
CASSKRETYEQYF
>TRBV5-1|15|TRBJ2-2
CASSLGTSNTGELFF
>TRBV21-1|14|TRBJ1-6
CASSRARADSPLHF
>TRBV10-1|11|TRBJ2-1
CASSGSTEQFF
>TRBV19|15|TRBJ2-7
CASSAQGGVTYEQYF
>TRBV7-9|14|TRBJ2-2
CASSPARGPGELFF
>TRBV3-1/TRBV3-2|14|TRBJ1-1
CASSQDPSGGGAFF
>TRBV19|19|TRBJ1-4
CASSTAGQVMGPTNEKLFF
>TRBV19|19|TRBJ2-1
CASTEYGGLTSGSINEQFF